Shown below are 5 T cell receptor beta chains from a single sample sequenced in a study of T cells of healthy individuals. TCRdb re-derived calls from the 5' RACE reads in MiXCR, one entry per CDR3 protein. This sample has tens of thousands of distinct CDR3 sequences, with 16% found just once. Receptors were obtained from a human donor in good health.

This clonotype was counted ten times or more. This chain links TRBV11-2 with TRBJ1-3; D is possibly TRBD1 (5 bases). The germline V and J ends were trimmed by 3 bases and 9 bases, with 12 bases remaining between them. From germline, CDR1 is SGHAT and CDR2 FQNNGV. This CDR3 is built from 13 residues. CDR3 region: CASSFEGRSTIYF. CDR3 nucleotides: TGTGCCAGCAGCTTTGAGGGGAGAAGCACCATATATTTT.

The chain combines TRBV20-1 with TRBJ2-7, with TRBD2 identical over 7 bases. J lost 3 bases, V lost 6 bases, and 11 bases had no gene match. This CDR3 spans 14 amino acids. The germline gives CDR1 DFQATT, CDR2 SNEGSKA (reference sequence). The CDR3 DNA reads as TGCAGTGCCCGTCGGCCGGGAGGTGGCTACGAGCAGTACTTC. It yields the protein CSARRPGGGYEQYF.

The rearrangement uses TRBV20-1 and TRBJ2-3; 8 positions agree with TRBD2. The germline V gene has CDR1 DFQATT and CDR2 SNEGSKA (reference sequence). The CDR3 has 15 residues. Losses at the gene ends were 5 bases for V and 0 bases for J; bases not matched to a gene: 7. The CDR3 DNA is TGCAGTGCTCCCACTGGGACTAGAAGCACAGATACGCAGTATTTT. It encodes CSAPTGTRSTDTQYF.

This chain connects TRBV24-1 to TRBJ1-3, with TRBD1 matching 7 bases. V shed 4 bases, J shed 2 bases, and the junction held 4 bases outside the gene matches. The CDR3 consists of 15 residues. CDR1 and CDR2 from the germline V gene are KGHDR and SFDVKD. Here the CDR3 DNA reads TGTGCCACCAGTGAACCCACAGGGGCTGGAAACACCATATATTTT. Its protein is CATSEPTGAGNTIYF.

The chain carries TRBV9 and TRBJ1-3, with 10 bases lining up with TRBD1. In germline, CDR1 is SGDLS, CDR2 YYNGEE. CDR3 length: 15 residues. Trimming took 4 bases from V and 4 from J; bases not matched to a gene: 5. Here the CDR3 DNA reads TGTGCCAGCAGCCGGGGACAGGGGACAGGAAACACCATATATTTT. Translated, it gives CASSRGQGTGNTIYF.